Below are 27 T cell receptor beta chains sequenced from a single sample in a study of blood T cell repertoires in COVID-19 (dated by TCRdb to 2020 to 2021). Library preparation was by the immunoSEQ multiplex PCR assay. Entries here come from immuneACCESS through TCRdb and include only in-frame sequences with V and J called. Some clones fail to appear in such tables; in the studies checked, an unresolved V gene covers under half of the shortfall, and the cause of the remainder is unknown. The sample table lists hundreds of thousands of clones, 85% to 90% of them with a count of one. Over 9% of the sample goes to the ten largest clones. Sequencing used peripheral blood. The origin of the receptors is a woman younger than 45 with COVID-19, enrolled during active disease.

V is TRBV6-5 and J is TRBJ2-7, with 10 bases identical to TRBD1. Germline loops: CDR1 MNHEY, CDR2 SVGAGI. J was trimmed by 5 bases and V by 2 bases; bases with no gene match: 0. The length of the CDR3 is 13 residues. CDR3: CASSYGTGDEQYF. In nucleotides, the CDR3 is TGTGCCAGCAGTTACGGGACAGGGGACGAGCAGTACTTC.

V is TRBV7-9 and J is TRBJ2-1; 14 bases map to TRBD2. CDR3 length equals 16 residues. Trimming cost V 4 bases and J 6 bases; bases outside gene matches: 5. Germline V gene lookup returns CDR1 SEHNR and CDR2 FQNEAQ (reference sequence). The CDR3 DNA is TGTGCCAGCAGCTCAGGGACTAGCGGGAGTCCCAATGAGCAGTTCTTC. Translating it yields CASSSGTSGSPNEQFF. Looking up the rest from reference TRBV7-9 and TRBJ2-1 gives the full variable domain: DTGVSQNPRHKITKRGQNVTFRCDPISEHNRLYWYRQTLGQGPEFLTYFQNEAQLEKSRLLSDRFSAERPKGSFSTLEIQRTEQGDSAMYLCASSSGTSGSPNEQFFGPGTRLTVL.

The V gene is TRBV19, the J gene TRBJ2-6, with a weak D call TRBD1 (5 bases). CDR3 length equals 15 residues. CDR1 and CDR2 from the germline V gene are LNHDA and SQIVND (reference sequence). The V end was cut by 5 bases, the J end by 2 bases, with 10 bases between. The DNA of the CDR3 is TGTGCCAGTAGTCGACAGACAGCTGGGGCCAACGTCCTGACTTTC. Its translation: CASSRQTAGANVLTF.

This chain joins TRBV2 and TRBJ1-1, with 9 bases fitting TRBD1. Trimming at V came to 5 bases and at J to 5 bases, leaving 6 bases not matched to a gene. Germline CDR1 reads SNHLY; CDR2 reads FYNNEI. The CDR3 spans 14 residues. DNA of the CDR3: TGTGCCAGCAGTTTTCGGACAGGGGAAACTGAAGCTTTCTTT. Protein product: CASSFRTGETEAFF.

The chain combines TRBV27 with TRBJ2-3; 7 bases fit TRBD1. The CDR3 totals 12 residues. Germline CDR1 is MNHEY and CDR2 is SMNVEV (reference sequence). Losses at the gene ends were 3 bases for V and 6 bases for J; bases not matched to a gene: 0. CDR3 residues: CASSFRGDTQYF. The CDR3 bases are TGTGCCAGCAGTTTCAGGGGGGATACGCAGTATTTT.

The CDR3 nucleotides are TGTGCCAGCGATTATAGCGGGAGGAAAGAAGAGACCCAGTACTTC. Encoded protein: CASDYSGRKEETQYF. This sequence joins TRBV11-1 and TRBJ2-5; 10 nucleotides line up with TRBD2. The CDR3 extends over 15 amino acids. With V trimmed by 8 bases and J by 3 bases, 9 bases remained unmatched. Germline V gene sequence: CDR1 SGHAT, CDR2 FQDESV (reference sequence).

V usage is TRBV6-2 or TRBV6-3 and J usage is TRBJ2-1; TRBD2 agrees at 11 bases. Germline trimming cut 2 bases from V and 7 bases from J; bases unmatched to any gene: 7. Germline loops: CDR1 MNHEY, CDR2 SVGEGT. This CDR3 spans 16 amino acids. This chain's CDR3 is CASSYLLAGGLNEQFF. The DNA for the CDR3 is TGTGCCAGCAGTTACCTCCTAGCGGGAGGCCTTAATGAGCAGTTCTTC.

This clone is a singleton in its sample. V gene TRBV5-4 combines with J gene TRBJ2-7, with 8 nucleotides matching TRBD2. V dropped 1 base and J dropped 3; count of bases not matched to a gene: 3. CDR1 and CDR2 (germline): SGHNT, YYREEE (reference sequence). This CDR3 has 14 amino acids. The CDR3 sequence is CASSLSGSGYEQYF. Here the CDR3 DNA reads TGTGCCAGCAGCTTGAGCGGGAGTGGCTACGAGCAGTACTTC.

This chain links TRBV6-5 with TRBJ1-5, with D perhaps matching TRBD1 (5 bases). V lost 6 bases and J lost 9, with 18 bases in between. In germline, CDR1 is MNHEY, CDR2 SVGAGI. The CDR3 loop spans 14 amino acids. As DNA, the CDR3 is TGTGCCAGCAGCCTTCGGAGGGGTGCGGGGCCCCAGCATTTT. Protein sequence: CASSLRRGAGPQHF.

The V call is TRBV27, the J call TRBJ2-7; TRBD2 might be the D (5 bases). Germline CDR1 is MNHEY and CDR2 is SMNVEV (reference sequence). The CDR3 has 15 amino acids. The germline V and J ends were trimmed by 3 bases and 9 bases, with 21 bases remaining between them. In nucleotides, the CDR3 is TGTGCCAGCAGTTTCGGCCGGGAAAATAGTATTGGGCAGTACTTC. Protein product: CASSFGRENSIGQYF.

The sample holds a few counts of this clone. This chain links TRBV7-3 with TRBJ2-5; D perhaps matches TRBD2 (5 bases). V gave up 2 bases and J gave up 5 bases, with 9 bases separating them. CDR1 and CDR2 (germline): SGHTA, FQGTGA. This CDR3 contains 13 residues. CDR3 sequence: CASSLDGMETQYF. In DNA, the CDR3 is TGTGCCAGCAGCTTAGACGGGATGGAGACCCAGTACTTC.

This chain connects TRBV15 to TRBJ1-2; no definite D call. The CDR3 extends over 15 amino acids. Germline CDR1 LNHNV, CDR2 YYDKDF (reference sequence). The V end lost 3 bases, the J end lost 4 bases, and 15 bases lay between the germline ends. CDR3 region: CATSSPSPEGYGYTF. CDR3 coding DNA: TGTGCCACCAGCAGTCCTTCGCCCGAGGGCTATGGCTACACCTTC. The entire variable domain, with the rest obtained from reference TRBV15 and TRBJ1-2, is as follows: DAMVIQNPRYQVTQFGKPVTLSCSQTLNHNVMYWYQQKSSQAPKLLFHYYDKDFNNEADTPDNFQSRRPNTSFCFLDIRSPGLGDTAMYLCATSSPSPEGYGYTFGSGTRLTVV.

This clone was seen a handful of times. V gene TRBV28 combines with J gene TRBJ1-1; no clear D gene. Germline CDR1 reads MDHEN; CDR2 reads SYDVKM. CDR3 length equals 14 residues. With 3 bases removed from V and 1 base from J, the gap between germline ends came to 9 bases. CDR3 sequence reads: CASSFLGQNTEAFF. DNA for the CDR3: TGTGCCAGCAGTTTCCTAGGTCAGAACACTGAAGCTTTCTTT.

This sequence joins TRBV9 and TRBJ2-1; TRBD2 matches at 9 bases. With V trimmed by 0 bases and J by 7 bases, 5 bases remained unmatched. The CDR3 contains 15 residues. Germline CDR1 SGDLS, CDR2 YYNGEE. The CDR3 reads CASSVGPSGANEQFF. CDR3 nucleotide sequence: TGTGCCAGCAGCGTAGGGCCTAGCGGGGCGAATGAGCAGTTCTTC.

The V and J genes are TRBV6-5 and TRBJ2-7; D possibly corresponds to TRBD2 (5 bases). The CDR3 length is 14 residues. Germline lookup yields CDR1 MNHEY and CDR2 SVGAGI. V lost 6 bases and J lost 0, with 12 bases in between. The CDR3 nucleotides are TGTGCCAGCAGCTTTGGGAGAAGCTCCTACGAGCAGTACTTC. This translates into CASSFGRSSYEQYF.

The chain recombines TRBV29-1 with TRBJ1-2; 9 bases match TRBD1. With V trimmed by 4 bases and J by 8 bases, 5 bases remained unmatched. This CDR3 region has 12 residues. Germline V gene lookup returns CDR1 SQVTM and CDR2 ANQGSEA. Here the CDR3 reads CSVALGTGGYTF. CDR3 in DNA: TGCAGCGTTGCTCTCGGGACAGGGGGCTACACCTTC.

This chain joins TRBV4-1 and TRBJ2-7; 8 bases agree with TRBD1. From germline, CDR1 is MGHRA and CDR2 YSYEKL. The junction had 6 bases not matched to a gene; V was cut back by 0 bases and J by 5 bases. The CDR3 has 15 amino acids. The CDR3 region is CASSQEGQALNEQYF. CDR3 sequence (DNA): TGCGCCAGCAGCCAAGAGGGACAGGCTTTGAACGAGCAGTACTTC.

This chain joins TRBV5-4 and TRBJ2-7; 8 bases fit TRBD2. The V segment lost 4 bases and the J segment 0 bases; nucleotides outside the gene matches: 9. The CDR3 has 16 residues. The germline gives CDR1 SGHNT, CDR2 YYREEE (reference sequence). The CDR3 loop is CASSRYSGTNSYEQYF. The DNA for the CDR3 is TGTGCCAGCAGCAGGTATAGCGGGACCAACTCCTACGAGCAGTACTTC.

This chain links TRBV18 with TRBJ2-3; 10 bases are a match to TRBD2. Germline CDR1 reads KGHSH; CDR2 reads LQKENI. This CDR3 is 16 amino acids long. Unmatched junction bases numbered 9, after V lost 5 bases and J lost 4 bases. CDR3 region: CASSSGLASFPDTQYF. The CDR3 coding sequence is TGTGCCAGCTCATCGGGACTAGCGAGTTTCCCAGATACGCAGTATTTT.

This chain joins TRBV29-1 and TRBJ2-1, with TRBD1 matching over 9 bases. CDR1 is SQVTM, CDR2 ANQGSEA, per germline. The CDR3 length is 12 residues. V dropped 4 bases and J dropped 9; count of bases not matched to a gene: 4. CDR3 sequence (DNA): TGCAGCGTTGCAACAGGGGGCGGTGAGCAGTTCTTC. This gives the protein CSVATGGGEQFF.

The chain couples TRBV4-2 to TRBJ1-1, with D hard to call. Germline CDR1 reads LGHNA; CDR2 reads YNFKEQ. V gave up 4 bases and J gave up 4 bases, with 10 bases separating them. CDR3 length: 13 residues. The CDR3 sequence: CASSPKSGTEAFF. The CDR3 DNA is TGTGCCAGCAGCCCCAAGTCGGGCACTGAAGCTTTCTTT.

In this sample, this clone turned up once. The chain recombines TRBV19 with TRBJ2-6; perhaps TRBD1 as D (5 bases). The CDR3 contains 17 residues. CDR1 and CDR2 (germline): LNHDA, SQIVND (reference sequence). V was cut by 1 base and J by 3 bases, with 13 bases left in between. Here the CDR3 reads CASSIVRATSGANVLTF. Written as DNA, the CDR3 is TGTGCCAGTAGTATAGTCAGGGCAACGAGTGGGGCCAACGTCCTGACTTTC. Full variable domain (rest looked up from reference TRBV19 and TRBJ2-6): DGGITQSPKYLFRKEGQNVTLSCEQNLNHDAMYWYRQDPGQGLRLIYYSQIVNDFQKGDIAEGYSVSREKKESFPLTVTSAQKNPTAFYLCASSIVRATSGANVLTFGAGSRLTVL.

This clone turned up a few times. This chain joins TRBV5-5 and TRBJ2-1; 7 nucleotides match TRBD2. Trimming at V came to 1 base and at J to 9 bases, leaving 7 bases not matched to a gene. CDR3 size: 14 residues. CDR1 is SGHKS and CDR2 is YYEKEE in the germline V gene (reference sequence). The CDR3 loop is CASSLRWEGGEQFF. For the CDR3, the DNA is TGTGCCAGCAGCTTGCGCTGGGAGGGCGGTGAGCAGTTCTTC.

J is TRBJ1-1 and V is TRBV21-1; TRBD1, as called in the table, went unchecked against the DNA. TRBV21-1 is tagged as a pseudogene. This CDR3 has 15 residues. The chain's CDR3 is CASSAYYRVNTEAFF. In DNA form, the CDR3 reads TGTGCCAGCAGCGCTTATTACAGGGTGAACACTGAAGCTTTCTTT.

The rearrangement links TRBV7-9 to TRBJ2-1; 10 nucleotides agree with TRBD2. After removal of 2 bases from V and 7 bases from J, the junction contained 17 bases not matched to a gene. The germline CDR1 and CDR2 sequences are SEHNR and FQNEAQ (reference sequence). The CDR3 has 19 amino acids. The CDR3 DNA reads TGTGCCAGCAGCTTAAATCGCAGGGGGCTAGCGGGAGACCGGAATGAGCAGTTCTTC. Residues: CASSLNRRGLAGDRNEQFF.

The V and J genes are TRBV5-4 and TRBJ1-2, with unresolved D. Trimming left V 5 bases short and J 4 bases short, with 12 bases between. This CDR3 is 13 amino acids long. Germline values: CDR1 SGHNT, CDR2 YYREEE (reference sequence). The CDR3 DNA reads TGTGCCAGCAGTCAGTCAAGCGGCTATGGCTACACCTTC. It specifies CASSQSSGYGYTF.

The chain has TRBV4-1 and TRBJ1-3, with 8 bases lining up with TRBD1. The germline V gene has CDR1 MGHRA and CDR2 YSYEKL. V was clipped by 3 bases and J by 8 bases; unmatched bases: 12. CDR3 size: 16 residues. The CDR3 loop is CASSHLWTGKLDTIYF. The CDR3, as DNA: TGCGCCAGCAGCCACCTCTGGACAGGGAAATTGGACACCATATATTTT.